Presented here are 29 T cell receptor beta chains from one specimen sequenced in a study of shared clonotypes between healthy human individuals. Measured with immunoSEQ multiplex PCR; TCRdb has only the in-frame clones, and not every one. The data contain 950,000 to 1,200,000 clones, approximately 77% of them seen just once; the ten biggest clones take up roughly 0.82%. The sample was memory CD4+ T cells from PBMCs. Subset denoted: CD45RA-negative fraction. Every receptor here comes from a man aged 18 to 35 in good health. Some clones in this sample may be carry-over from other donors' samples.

CDR3 bases: TGTGCCAGCAGCTCGGACATCTTAAGCTCCTACAATGAGCAGTTCTTC. This encodes CASSSDILSSYNEQFF. The rearrangement joins TRBV6-6 to TRBJ2-1; TRBD1 might be the D (5 bases). The CDR3 consists of 16 residues. Per the germline V gene, CDR1 is MNHNY and CDR2 is SVGAGI (reference sequence). V shed 6 bases and J shed 0 bases, with 15 bases lying between them.

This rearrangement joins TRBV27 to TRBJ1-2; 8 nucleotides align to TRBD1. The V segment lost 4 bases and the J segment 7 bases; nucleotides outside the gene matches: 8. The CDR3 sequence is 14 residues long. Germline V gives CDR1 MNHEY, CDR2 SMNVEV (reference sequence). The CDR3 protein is CASSSRQGLGGYTF. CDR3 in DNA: TGTGCCAGCAGTTCCCGACAGGGGCTGGGTGGCTACACCTTC.

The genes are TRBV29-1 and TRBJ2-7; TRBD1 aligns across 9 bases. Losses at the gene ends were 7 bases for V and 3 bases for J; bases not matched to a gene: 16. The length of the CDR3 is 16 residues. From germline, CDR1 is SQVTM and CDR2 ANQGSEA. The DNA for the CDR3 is TGCAGCGCGACAAATCCAAAACAGGGGGCGGTCTACGAGCAGTACTTC. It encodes CSATNPKQGAVYEQYF.

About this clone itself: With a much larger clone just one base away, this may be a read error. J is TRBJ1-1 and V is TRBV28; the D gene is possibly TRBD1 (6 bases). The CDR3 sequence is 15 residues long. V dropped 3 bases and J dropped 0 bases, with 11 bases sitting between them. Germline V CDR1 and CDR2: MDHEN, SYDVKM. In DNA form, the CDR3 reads TGTGCCAGCAGTTTCAGGACAGTGTTGAACACTGAAGCTTTCTTT. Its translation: CASSFRTVLNTEAFF.

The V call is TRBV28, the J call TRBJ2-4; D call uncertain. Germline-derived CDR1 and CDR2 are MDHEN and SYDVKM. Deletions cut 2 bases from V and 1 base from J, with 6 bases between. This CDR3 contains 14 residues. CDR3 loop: CASSLAGAKNIQYF. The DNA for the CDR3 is TGTGCCAGCAGTTTAGCCGGGGCCAAAAACATTCAGTACTTC.

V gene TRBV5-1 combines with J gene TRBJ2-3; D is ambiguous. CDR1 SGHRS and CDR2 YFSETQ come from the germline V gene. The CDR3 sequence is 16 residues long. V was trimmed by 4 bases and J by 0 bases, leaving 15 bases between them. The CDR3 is CASSPPVAASTDTQYF. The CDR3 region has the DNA TGCGCCAGCAGCCCTCCGGTAGCTGCTAGCACAGATACGCAGTATTTT.

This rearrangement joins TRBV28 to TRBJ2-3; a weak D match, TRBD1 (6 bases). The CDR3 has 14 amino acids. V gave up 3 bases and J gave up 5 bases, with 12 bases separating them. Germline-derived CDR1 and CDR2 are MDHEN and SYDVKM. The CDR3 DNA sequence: TGTGCCAGCAGTTTGCCAGGGGATAAAGATACGCAGTATTTT. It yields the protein CASSLPGDKDTQYF. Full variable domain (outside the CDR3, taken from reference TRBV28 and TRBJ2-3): DVKVTQSSRYLVKRTGEKVFLECVQDMDHENMFWYRQDPGLGLRLIYFSYDVKMKEKGDIPEGYSVSREKKERFSLILESASTNQTSMYLCASSLPGDKDTQYFGPGTRLTVL.

CDR3 coding DNA: TGCGCCAGCAGCTATCCCGGGACAGGGAGGGACCAGAACACTGAAGCTTTCTTT. Encoded protein: CASSYPGTGRDQNTEAFF. V usage is TRBV5-1 and J usage is TRBJ1-1, with 9 bases matching TRBD1. Germline V gene sequence: CDR1 SGHRS, CDR2 YFSETQ. The CDR3 is 18 amino acids. J was trimmed by 1 base and V by 3 bases; bases with no gene match: 13.

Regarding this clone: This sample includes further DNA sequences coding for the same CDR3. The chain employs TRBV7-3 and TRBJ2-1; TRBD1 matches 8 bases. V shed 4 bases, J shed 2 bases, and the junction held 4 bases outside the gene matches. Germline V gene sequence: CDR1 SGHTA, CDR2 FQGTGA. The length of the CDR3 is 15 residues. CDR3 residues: CASSYDRGPYNEQFF. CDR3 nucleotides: TGTGCCAGCAGCTATGACAGGGGACCCTACAATGAGCAGTTCTTC. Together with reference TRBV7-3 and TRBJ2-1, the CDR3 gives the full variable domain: GAGVSQTPSNKVTEKGKYVELRCDPISGHTALYWYRQSLGQGPEFLIYFQGTGAADDSGLPNDRFFAVRPEGSVSTLKIQRTERGDSAVYLCASSYDRGPYNEQFFGPGTRLTVL.

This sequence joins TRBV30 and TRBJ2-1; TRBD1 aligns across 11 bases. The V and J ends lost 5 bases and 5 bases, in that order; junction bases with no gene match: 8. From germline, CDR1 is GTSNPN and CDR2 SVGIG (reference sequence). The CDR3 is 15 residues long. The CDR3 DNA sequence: TGTGCCTGGGAGGACAGGGGGCAATTGCACAATGAGCAGTTCTTC. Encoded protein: CAWEDRGQLHNEQFF.

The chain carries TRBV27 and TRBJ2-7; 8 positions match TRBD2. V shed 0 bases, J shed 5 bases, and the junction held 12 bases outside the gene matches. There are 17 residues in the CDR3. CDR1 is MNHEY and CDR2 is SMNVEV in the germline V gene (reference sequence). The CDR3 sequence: CASSLSPLGLAGDEQYF. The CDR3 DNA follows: TGTGCCAGCAGTTTATCCCCCCTCGGACTAGCCGGGGACGAGCAGTACTTC.

CDR3: CASSLNEIQPQHF. CDR3 coding DNA: TGTGCCAGCAGTTTAAATGAGATTCAGCCCCAGCATTTT. This chain uses TRBV28 with TRBJ1-5; D is unresolved. From germline, CDR1 is MDHEN and CDR2 SYDVKM. This CDR3 region has 13 residues. Trimming took off 2 bases at V and 6 bases at J, with 8 bases between the two ends. The whole variable domain, filled in from reference TRBV28 and TRBJ1-5, reads DVKVTQSSRYLVKRTGEKVFLECVQDMDHENMFWYRQDPGLGLRLIYFSYDVKMKEKGDIPEGYSVSREKKERFSLILESASTNQTSMYLCASSLNEIQPQHFGDGTRLSIL.

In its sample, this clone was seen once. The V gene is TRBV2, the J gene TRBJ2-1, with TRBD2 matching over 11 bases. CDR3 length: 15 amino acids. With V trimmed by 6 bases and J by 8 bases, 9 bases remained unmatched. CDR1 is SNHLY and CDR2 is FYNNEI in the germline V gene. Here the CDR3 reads CASSPLAGGGHEQFF. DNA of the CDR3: TGTGCCAGCAGCCCCCTAGCGGGAGGCGGTCATGAGCAGTTCTTC. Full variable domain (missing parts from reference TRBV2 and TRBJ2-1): EPEVTQTPSHQVTQMGQEVILRCVPISNHLYFYWYRQILGQKVEFLVSFYNNEISEKSEIFDDQFSVERPDGSNFTLKIRSTKLEDSAMYFCASSPLAGGGHEQFFGPGTRLTVL.

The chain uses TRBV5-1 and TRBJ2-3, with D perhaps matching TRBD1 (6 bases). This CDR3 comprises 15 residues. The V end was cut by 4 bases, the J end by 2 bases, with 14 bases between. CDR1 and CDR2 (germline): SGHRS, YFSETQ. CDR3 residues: CASSQAGVTTDTQYF. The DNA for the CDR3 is TGCGCCAGCAGCCAGGCAGGGGTTACCACAGATACGCAGTATTTT.

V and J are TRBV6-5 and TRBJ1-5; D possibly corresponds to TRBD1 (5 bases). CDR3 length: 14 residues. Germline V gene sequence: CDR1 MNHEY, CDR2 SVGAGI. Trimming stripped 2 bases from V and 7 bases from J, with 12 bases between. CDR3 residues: CASSYDRDRQPQHF. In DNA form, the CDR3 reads TGTGCCAGCAGTTACGATAGGGACCGCCAGCCCCAGCATTTT.

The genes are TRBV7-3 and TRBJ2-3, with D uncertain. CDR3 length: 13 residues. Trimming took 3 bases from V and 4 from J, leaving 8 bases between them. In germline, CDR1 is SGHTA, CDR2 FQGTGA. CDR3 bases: TGTGCCAGCAGCTTCGGGCAGGCAGATACGCAGTATTTT. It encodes CASSFGQADTQYF.

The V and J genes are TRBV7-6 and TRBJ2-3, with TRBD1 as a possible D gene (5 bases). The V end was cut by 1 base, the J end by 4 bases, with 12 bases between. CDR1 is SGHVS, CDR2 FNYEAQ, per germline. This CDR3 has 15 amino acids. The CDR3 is CASSLEGPTADTQYF. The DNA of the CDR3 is TGTGCCAGCAGCTTAGAGGGGCCGACGGCAGATACGCAGTATTTT. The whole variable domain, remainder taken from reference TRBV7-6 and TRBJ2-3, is GAGVSQSPRYKVTKRGQDVALRCDPISGHVSLYWYRQALGQGPEFLTYFNYEAQQDKSGLPNDRFSAERPEGSISTLTIQRTEQRDSAMYRCASSLEGPTADTQYFGPGTRLTVL.

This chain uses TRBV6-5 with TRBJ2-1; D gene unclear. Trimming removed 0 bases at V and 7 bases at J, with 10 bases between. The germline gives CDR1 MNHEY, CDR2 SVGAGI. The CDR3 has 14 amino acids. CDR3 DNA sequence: TGTGCCAGCAGTTACTCACTCGTTCGTAATGAGCAGTTCTTC. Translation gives CASSYSLVRNEQFF.

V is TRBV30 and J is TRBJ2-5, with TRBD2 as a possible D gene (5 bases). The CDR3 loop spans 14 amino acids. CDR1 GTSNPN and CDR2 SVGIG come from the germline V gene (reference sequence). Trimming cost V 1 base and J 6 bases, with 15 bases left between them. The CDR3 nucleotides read TGTGCCTGGAGTGCCTTTACTAGTTCCCAGACCCAGTACTTC. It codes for CAWSAFTSSQTQYF. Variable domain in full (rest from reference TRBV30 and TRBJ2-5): SQTIHQWPATLVQPVGSPLSLECTVEGTSNPNLYWYRQAAGRGLQLLFYSVGIGQISSEVPQNLSASRPQDRQFILSSKKLLLSDSGFYLCAWSAFTSSQTQYFGPGTRLLVL.

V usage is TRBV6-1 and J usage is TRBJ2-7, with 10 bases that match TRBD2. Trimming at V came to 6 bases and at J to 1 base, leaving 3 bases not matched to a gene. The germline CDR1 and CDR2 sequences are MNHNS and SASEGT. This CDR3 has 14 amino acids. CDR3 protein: CASRELAGSYEQYF. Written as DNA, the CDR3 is TGTGCCAGCAGAGAACTAGCGGGATCCTACGAGCAGTACTTC.

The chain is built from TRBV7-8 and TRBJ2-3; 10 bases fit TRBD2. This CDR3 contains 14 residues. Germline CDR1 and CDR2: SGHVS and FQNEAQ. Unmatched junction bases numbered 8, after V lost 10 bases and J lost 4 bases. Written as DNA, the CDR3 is TGTGCCACCCTTAGCGGGAGGTTCGCAGATACGCAGTATTTT. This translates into CATLSGRFADTQYF.

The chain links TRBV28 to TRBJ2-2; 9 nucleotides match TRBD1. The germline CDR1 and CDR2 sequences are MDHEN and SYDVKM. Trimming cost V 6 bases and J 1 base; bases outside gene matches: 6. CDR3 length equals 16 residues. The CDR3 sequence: CASSSGQGRNTGELFF. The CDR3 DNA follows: TGTGCCAGCAGCTCGGGACAGGGAAGGAACACCGGGGAGCTGTTTTTT.

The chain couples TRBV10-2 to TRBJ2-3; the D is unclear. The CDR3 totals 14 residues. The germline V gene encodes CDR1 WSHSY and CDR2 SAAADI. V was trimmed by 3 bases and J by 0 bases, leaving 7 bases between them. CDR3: CASSDAASTDTQYF. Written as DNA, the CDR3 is TGCGCCAGCAGTGACGCAGCTAGCACAGATACGCAGTATTTT.

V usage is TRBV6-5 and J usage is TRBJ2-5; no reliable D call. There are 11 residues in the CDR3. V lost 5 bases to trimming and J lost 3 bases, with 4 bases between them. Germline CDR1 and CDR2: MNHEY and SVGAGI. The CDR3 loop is CASSLKETQYF. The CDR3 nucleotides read TGTGCCAGCAGTCTAAAAGAGACCCAGTACTTC.

The CDR3 protein is CASSLIGGTGEQYF. CDR3 DNA sequence: TGCGCCAGCAGCTTGATAGGAGGGACGGGCGAGCAGTACTTC. This sequence joins TRBV5-1 and TRBJ2-7; weak D call: TRBD2 (6 bases). Germline CDR1 and CDR2: SGHRS and YFSETQ. The CDR3 totals 14 residues. The V and J ends lost 1 base and 6 bases respectively, with 14 bases between them. Supplemented by reference TRBV5-1 and TRBJ2-7, the full variable domain reads KAGVTQTPRYLIKTRGQQVTLSCSPISGHRSVSWYQQTPGQGLQFLFEYFSETQRNKGNFPGRFSGRQFSNSRSEMNVSTLELGDSALYLCASSLIGGTGEQYFGPGTRLTVT.

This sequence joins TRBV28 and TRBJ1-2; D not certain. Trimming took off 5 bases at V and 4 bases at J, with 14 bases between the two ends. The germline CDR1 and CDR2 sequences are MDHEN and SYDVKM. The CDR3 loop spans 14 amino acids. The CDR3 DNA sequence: TGTGCCAGCAGTAGGTGGGGTAGCTCCTATGGCTACACCTTC. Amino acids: CASSRWGSSYGYTF.

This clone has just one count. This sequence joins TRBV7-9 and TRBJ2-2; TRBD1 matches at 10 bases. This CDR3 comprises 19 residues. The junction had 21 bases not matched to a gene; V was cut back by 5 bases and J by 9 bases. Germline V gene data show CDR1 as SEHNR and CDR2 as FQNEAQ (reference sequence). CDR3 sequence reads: CASSPMGTGTGERTWELFF. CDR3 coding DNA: TGTGCCAGCAGCCCGATGGGAACCGGGACAGGGGAACGAACCTGGGAGCTGTTTTTT.

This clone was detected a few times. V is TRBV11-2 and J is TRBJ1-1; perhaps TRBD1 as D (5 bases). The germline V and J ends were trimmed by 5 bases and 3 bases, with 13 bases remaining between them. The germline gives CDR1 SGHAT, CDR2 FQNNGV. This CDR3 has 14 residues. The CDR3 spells CASSPYGDYTEAFF. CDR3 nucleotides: TGTGCCAGCAGCCCTTACGGGGACTACACTGAAGCTTTCTTT.

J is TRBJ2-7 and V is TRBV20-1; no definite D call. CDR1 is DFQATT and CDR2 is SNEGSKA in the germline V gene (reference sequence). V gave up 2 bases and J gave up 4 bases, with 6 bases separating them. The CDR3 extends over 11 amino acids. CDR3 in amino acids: CSARKIYEQYF. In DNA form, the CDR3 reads TGCAGTGCTAGAAAAATTTACGAGCAGTACTTC.